This TCR beta chain is drawn from a study of blood T cell repertoires in COVID-19. The germline CDR1 and CDR2 sequences are MNHNS and SASEGT. The CDR3 loop spans 14 amino acids. The V gene lost 2 bases and the J gene lost 2 bases, with 10 bases spanning the gap. The repertoire was sequenced with immunoSEQ multiplex PCR; TCRdb's copy has only in-frame clones and lacks some. The sample has 250,000 to 350,000 clones; around 84% are singletons. Sequenced: peripheral blood. This chain links TRBV6-1 with TRBJ2-7; tentative D call: TRBD1 (5 bases). The TCR originated in a human donor with COVID-19, enrolled during active disease. The donor label of this sample is uncertain. CDR3 bases: TGTGCCAGCAGTGAATCAGGGTACCCCTACGAGCAGTACTTC. It translates to CASSESGYPYEQYF.